The present T cell receptor beta chain was sequenced within a study of T cell responses to AZD1222 COVID-19 vaccine. Study-wide points: In a largely white British group with more females than males, clonal diversity was possibly underestimated.

As to this clone: Its specificity is unknown.

Assay used: immunoSEQ multiplex PCR; TCRdb lists only in-frame clones, some missing. This sample has 150,000 or so clones, with approximately 91% found just once. Per germline, CDR1 MNHEY and CDR2 SMNVEV (reference sequence). The length of the CDR3 is 11 residues. Trimming stripped 0 bases from V and 3 bases from J, with 0 bases between. The material was peripheral blood, obtained 28 days after the second AZD1222 dose. The chain couples TRBV27 to TRBJ2-7; the D is unclear. This TCR was sampled from an adult who received the AZD1222 COVID-19 vaccine. CDR3 nucleotides: TGTGCCAGCAGTTTATCCTACGAGCAGTACTTC. Protein sequence: CASSLSYEQYF.